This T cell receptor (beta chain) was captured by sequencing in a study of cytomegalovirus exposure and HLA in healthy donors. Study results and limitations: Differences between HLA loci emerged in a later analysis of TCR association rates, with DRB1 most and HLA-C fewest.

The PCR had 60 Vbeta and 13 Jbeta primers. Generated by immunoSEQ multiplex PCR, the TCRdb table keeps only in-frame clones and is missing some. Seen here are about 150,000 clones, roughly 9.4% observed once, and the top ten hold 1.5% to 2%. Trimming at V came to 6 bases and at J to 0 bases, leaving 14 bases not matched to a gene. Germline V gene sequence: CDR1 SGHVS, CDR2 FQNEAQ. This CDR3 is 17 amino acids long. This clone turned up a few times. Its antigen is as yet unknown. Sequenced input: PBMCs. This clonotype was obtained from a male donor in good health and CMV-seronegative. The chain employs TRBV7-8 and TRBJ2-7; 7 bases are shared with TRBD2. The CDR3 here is CASSIRREAGSSYEQYF. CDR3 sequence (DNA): TGTGCCAGCAGTATCCGACGGGAGGCAGGGAGCTCCTACGAGCAGTACTTC.